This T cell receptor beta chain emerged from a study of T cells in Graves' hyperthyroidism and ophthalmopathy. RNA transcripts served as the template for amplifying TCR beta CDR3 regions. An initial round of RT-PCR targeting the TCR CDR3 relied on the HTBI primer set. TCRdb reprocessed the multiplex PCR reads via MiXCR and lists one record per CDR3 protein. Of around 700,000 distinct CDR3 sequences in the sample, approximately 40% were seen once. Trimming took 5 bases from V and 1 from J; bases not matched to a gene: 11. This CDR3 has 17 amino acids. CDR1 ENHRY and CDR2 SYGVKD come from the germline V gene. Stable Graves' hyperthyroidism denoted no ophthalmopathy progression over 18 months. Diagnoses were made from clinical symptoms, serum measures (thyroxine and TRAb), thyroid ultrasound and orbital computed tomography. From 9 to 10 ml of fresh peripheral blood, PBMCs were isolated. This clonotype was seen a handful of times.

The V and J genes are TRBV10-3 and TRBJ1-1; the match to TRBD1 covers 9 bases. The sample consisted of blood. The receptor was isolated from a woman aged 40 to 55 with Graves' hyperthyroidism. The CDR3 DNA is TGTGCCATCAGTAAGAGACAGGGGGGAGTCGGGAACACTGAAGCTTTCTTT. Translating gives CAISKRQGGVGNTEAFF.